These 12 T cell receptor beta chains originate from one sample sequenced in a study of radiotherapy plus CTLA-4 blockade in lung cancer. Produced via immunoSEQ multiplex PCR; TCRdb's table is partial and in-frame only. The sample shows about 40,000 clones, approximately 86% of them seen only once. The sample here was peripheral blood, taken from a patient treated with radiotherapy plus ipilimumab. These receptors were obtained from a human donor with non-small cell lung cancer whose response to radiotherapy plus ipilimumab could not be evaluated.

V and J are TRBV28 and TRBJ2-2, with 10 positions matching TRBD1. The length of the CDR3 is 19 residues. Germline V lookup: CDR1 MDHEN, CDR2 SYDVKM. Trimming removed 5 bases from V and 2 bases from J; junction bases left unmatched: 14. The CDR3 DNA is TGTGCCAGCAGTCCTTGGGACAGGGGAGCGGCCTACAACACCGGGGAGCTGTTTTTT. This gives the protein CASSPWDRGAAYNTGELFF.

V and J are TRBV13 and TRBJ1-6; 7 bases are shared with TRBD1. Germline-derived CDR1 and CDR2 are PRHDT and FYEKMQ (reference sequence). J was trimmed by 6 bases and V by 5 bases; bases with no gene match: 10. The CDR3 contains 16 residues. In nucleotides, the CDR3 is TGTGCCAGCAGCAAAAGAGAGGGGGCGCGTAATTCACCCCTCCACTTT. Protein product: CASSKREGARNSPLHF.

The chain uses TRBV28 and TRBJ2-1; 7 positions agree with TRBD1. The CDR3 consists of 12 residues. V shed 5 bases, J shed 9 bases, and the junction held 4 bases outside the gene matches. Per the germline V gene, CDR1 is MDHEN and CDR2 is SYDVKM. CDR3 region: CASSLDRVEQFF. The CDR3 DNA sequence: TGTGCCAGCAGTCTTGACAGGGTTGAGCAGTTCTTC.

The chain combines TRBV5-1 with TRBJ2-7, with 10 bases lining up with TRBD2. CDR1 is SGHRS and CDR2 is YFSETQ in the germline V gene. The CDR3 contains 16 residues. Trimming removed 4 bases from V and 2 bases from J; junction bases left unmatched: 9. CDR3 sequence: CASSPLGLAIPYEQYF. DNA for the CDR3: TGCGCCAGCAGCCCCTTGGGACTAGCGATACCCTACGAGCAGTACTTC.

This clone was detected once. The chain links TRBV7-3 to TRBJ1-1; a possible D gene is TRBD1 (6 bases). Between the trimmed V and J ends, which lost 2 bases and 8 bases, there was a span of 15 bases. The CDR3 length is 14 residues. CDR1 and CDR2 from the germline V gene are SGHTA and FQGTGA. The chain's CDR3 is CASSLSTGIGEAFF. CDR3 bases: TGTGCCAGCAGCTTATCAACAGGGATTGGGGAAGCTTTCTTT.

Written as DNA, the CDR3 is TGTGCCAGCAGCGTAGGCGGGAGAGTATCAGATACGCAGTATTTT. It specifies CASSVGGRVSDTQYF. This chain links TRBV9 with TRBJ2-3; 7 bases are a match to TRBD2. Germline V gives CDR1 SGDLS, CDR2 YYNGEE. CDR3 length equals 15 residues. V was pared by 0 bases and J by 4 bases, with 5 bases of the junction left unmatched.

This rearrangement joins TRBV9 to TRBJ2-3; 13 bases are a match to TRBD2. CDR3 size: 17 residues. Germline-derived CDR1 and CDR2 are SGDLS and YYNGEE. After removal of 4 bases from V and 1 base from J, the junction contained 6 bases not matched to a gene. The CDR3: CASSLGLAGSRTDTQYF. CDR3 in DNA: TGTGCCAGCAGCTTGGGACTAGCGGGATCACGCACAGATACGCAGTATTTT.

V is TRBV27 and J is TRBJ1-6; TRBD1 matches at 9 bases. CDR1 and CDR2 from the germline V gene are MNHEY and SMNVEV (reference sequence). Trimming took 6 bases from V and 4 from J; bases not matched to a gene: 4. The CDR3 is 15 residues long. The CDR3 DNA follows: TGTGCCAGCAGCCCGACAGGGGGTTATAATTCACCCCTCCACTTT. It translates to CASSPTGGYNSPLHF.

The chain links TRBV2 to TRBJ1-4; weak D call: TRBD1 (5 bases). Trimming removed 6 bases at V and 3 bases at J, with 14 bases between. Germline V CDR1 and CDR2: SNHLY, FYNNEI. The CDR3 is 15 residues long. In DNA form, the CDR3 reads TGTGCCAGCAGAACGACAGAGGCGCCTAATGAAAAACTGTTTTTT. Its protein is CASRTTEAPNEKLFF.

The chain is built from TRBV27 and TRBJ2-1, with a possible D match to TRBD2 (5 bases). Trimming removed 7 bases at V and 3 bases at J, with 13 bases between. The CDR3 contains 14 residues. Germline loops: CDR1 MNHEY, CDR2 SMNVEV (reference sequence). CDR3 amino acids: CASKGLDRYNEQFF. The DNA of the CDR3 is TGTGCCAGCAAAGGACTCGATCGCTACAATGAGCAGTTCTTC.

The chain links TRBV5-1 to TRBJ2-5, with D possibly matching TRBD2 (6 bases). Germline CDR1 reads SGHRS; CDR2 reads YFSETQ. The CDR3 covers 13 residues. V was pared by 4 bases and J by 2 bases, with 9 bases between. DNA of the CDR3: TGCGCCAGCAGCCAGGGACTTCAAGAGACCCAGTACTTC. Amino acid sequence: CASSQGLQETQYF.

This clone was detected only a few times. The DNA of the CDR3 is TGTGCCAGCAGCTTGTCATCGGGAGGCTACACCTTC. Amino acids: CASSLSSGGYTF. The gene calls are TRBV5-4 and TRBJ1-2, with D unclear. The germline V gene has CDR1 SGHNT and CDR2 YYREEE (reference sequence). V was cut by 1 base and J by 8 bases, with 9 bases left in between. The CDR3 has 12 residues. The full variable domain, in which reference TRBV5-4 and TRBJ1-2 provide the parts outside the CDR3, is ETGVTQSPTHLIKTRGQQVTLRCSSQSGHNTVSWYQQALGQGPQFIFQYYREEENGRGNFPPRFSGLQFPNYSSELNVNALELDDSALYLCASSLSSGGYTFGSGTRLTVV.